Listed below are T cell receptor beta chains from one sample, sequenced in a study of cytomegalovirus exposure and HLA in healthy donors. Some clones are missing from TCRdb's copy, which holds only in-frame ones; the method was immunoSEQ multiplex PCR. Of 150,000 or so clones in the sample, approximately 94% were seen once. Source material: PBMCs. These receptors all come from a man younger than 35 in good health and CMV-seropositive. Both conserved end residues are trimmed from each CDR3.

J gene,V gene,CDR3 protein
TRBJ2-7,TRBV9,ASSVAASGYSTPYEQY
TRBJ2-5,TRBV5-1,ASSKTAGGETQY
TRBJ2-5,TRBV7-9,ASSTPGTLQETQY
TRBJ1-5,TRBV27,ASSLDSSSNQPQH
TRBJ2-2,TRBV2,ASSPSGTGELF
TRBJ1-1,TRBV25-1,ASSELGQGREEAF
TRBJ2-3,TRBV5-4,ASSFSGGETDTQY
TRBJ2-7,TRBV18,ASSDATGSYEQY
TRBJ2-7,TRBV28,ASSSTDRVLTYEQY
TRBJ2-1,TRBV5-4,ASSRGYGTYNEQF
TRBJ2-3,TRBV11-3,ASSPRTSGGTDTQY
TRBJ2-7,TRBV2,ASSFARDSIY
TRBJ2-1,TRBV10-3,AIGTGGGGDNEQF
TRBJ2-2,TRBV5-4,ASTRRYRGPGELF
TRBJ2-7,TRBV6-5,ASSYTGGGSSYEQY
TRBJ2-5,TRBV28,ASSFGPQGQETQY
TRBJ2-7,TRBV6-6,ASSYRDRGYYEQY
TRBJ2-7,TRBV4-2,ASSSRSSSGILDYEQY
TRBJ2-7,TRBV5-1,ASSLISGNSYEQY
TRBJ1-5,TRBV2,ASRGQGAINQPQH